This T cell receptor (beta chain) was obtained from a study of blood T cell repertoires in COVID-19. Study-level information: The United States, Italy and Spain provided the acute and convalescent COVID-19 samples.

Sequenced by immunoSEQ multiplex PCR; TCRdb stores in-frame clones only, minus some. The data show about 280,000 clones, with about 86% seen just once and roughly 1.9% held by the top ten. The CDR3 is 12 amino acids. The germline V gene has CDR1 MDHEN and CDR2 SYDVKM. Between the trimmed V and J ends, which lost 7 bases and 3 bases, there was a span of 9 bases. Sequencing was carried out using peripheral blood. The sequence was collected from a woman aged 25 to 39 who had recovered from COVID-19. This chain links TRBV28 with TRBJ1-1; no definite D call. The CDR3 DNA is TGTGCCAGCATATCCAGGTACACTGAAGCTTTCTTT. Protein sequence: CASISRYTEAFF.